This is a list of T cell receptor beta chains from one sample in a study of early T cells in non-severe SARS-CoV-2 infection. TCRdb re-derived calls from the 5' RACE reads in MiXCR, one entry per CDR3 protein. The sample contains some 77,000 distinct CDR3 sequences, approximately 5% of which appear only once. Sequencing used whole blood, obtained at baseline. The receptors stem from an adult who was a healthcare worker with PCR-confirmed SARS-CoV-2 infection or an uninfected control (not recorded which). Each CDR3 is given with its conserved first and last residue. The D gene is left open where the match is weak. Size values are once, few and many counts, or a class for expanded clones, and some rows have none.

cdr3_aa | cdr3_nt | j_call | v_call | clone_size | d_call
CSARNPGRRNEKLFF | TGCAGTGCTAGAAATCCGGGACGACGTAATGAAAAACTGTTTTTT | TRBJ1-4 | TRBV20-1 | many | NA
CASSLWSSLNEAFF | TGTGCCAGCAGTTTATGGTCAAGCCTTAATGAAGCTTTCTTT | TRBJ1-1 | TRBV28 | many | NA
CASSTGTSGDSSTDTQYF | TGTGCCAGCAGCACCGGGACTAGCGGAGATTCTAGCACAGATACGCAGTATTTT | TRBJ2-3 | TRBV4-2 | NA | TRBD2
CSVEDPDRASYNEQFF | TGCAGCGTTGAAGACCCGGACAGGGCCAGCTACAATGAGCAGTTCTTC | TRBJ2-1 | TRBV29-1 | few | TRBD1
CASRPFFSGNTIYF | TGTGCCAGCAGGCCCTTTTTCTCCGGAAACACCATATATTTT | TRBJ1-3 | TRBV2 | few | NA
CASSFSGTTLEQYF | TGTGCCAGCAGCTTCTCCGGGACAACCCTCGAGCAGTACTTC | TRBJ2-7 | TRBV7-6 | few | NA
CARSLGPPDTIYF | TGTGCCCGCAGTTTAGGACCGCCGGACACCATATATTTT | TRBJ1-3 | TRBV27 | NA | NA
CASSPGSGDSSNQPQHF | TGTGCCAGTAGTCCAGGCTCGGGGGACTCTAGCAATCAGCCCCAGCATTTT | TRBJ1-5 | TRBV19 | many | NA
CAISGGGGYEQYF | TGTGCCATCAGTGGCGGGGGGGGCTACGAGCAGTACTTC | TRBJ2-7 | TRBV10-3 | NA | TRBD2
CASRPTTASSYNEQFF | TGTGCCAGCAGACCTACGACGGCGAGCTCCTACAATGAGCAGTTCTTC | TRBJ2-1 | TRBV6-5 | few | NA
CSSRQDYGYTF | TGTTCCAGCCGACAGGATTATGGCTACACCTTC | TRBJ1-2 | TRBV9 | NA | NA
CASSLDPGRYGYTF | TGTGCCAGCAGCTTGGACCCAGGCCGCTATGGCTACACCTTC | TRBJ1-2 | TRBV7-6 | NA | NA
CASQGPLAGGIPSYNEQFF | TGTGCCAGTCAAGGCCCCTTAGCGGGAGGGATTCCCTCCTACAATGAGCAGTTCTTC | TRBJ2-1 | TRBV28 | NA | TRBD2
CADREVGAGSGDTQHF | TGTGCCGATAGAGAGGTGGGAGCGGGATCGGGGGATACGCAGCATTTT | TRBJ1-5 | TRBV2 | many | NA
CASSLGTAEQYF | TGTGCCAGTAGTCTGGGGACGGCCGAGCAGTACTTC | TRBJ2-7 | TRBV19 | few | NA
CAVRQGLTDTQYF | TGTGCCGTCCGACAGGGGCTCACAGATACGCAGTATTTT | TRBJ2-3 | TRBV6-5 | many | TRBD1
CASSSTGSYEQYF | TGTGCCAGCAGTTCCACAGGGTCCTACGAGCAGTACTTC | TRBJ2-7 | TRBV6-5 | many | NA
CASSLGVGSSYEQYF | TGCGCCAGCAGCTTGGGAGTCGGGAGCTCCTACGAGCAGTACTTC | TRBJ2-7 | TRBV5-1 | NA | NA
CASSLGYGTEAFF | TGTGCCAGCAGTTTGGGATATGGGACTGAAGCTTTCTTT | TRBJ1-1 | TRBV12-3/TRBV12-4 | many | NA
CASSDPGPAAQPQHF | TGCGCCAGCAGTGACCCGGGGCCTGCCGCTCAGCCCCAGCATTTT | TRBJ1-5 | TRBV10-2 | few | NA
CASSPRTGVLWPQHF | TGTGCCAGCAGCCCCCGGACAGGCGTACTCTGGCCCCAGCATTTT | TRBJ1-5 | TRBV7-6 | few | TRBD1
CASSPRQRDTYEQYF | TGTGCCAGCAGCCCCCGACAGAGGGATACCTACGAGCAGTACTTC | TRBJ2-7 | TRBV6-5 | NA | NA
CASSQNRGAGYEQYF | TGTGCCAGCAGCCAAAATCGGGGGGCTGGGTACGAGCAGTACTTC | TRBJ2-7 | TRBV14 | NA | NA
CASSYSLSNEQFF | TGTGCCAGCAGTTACTCGTTGTCGAATGAGCAGTTCTTC | TRBJ2-1 | TRBV6-5 | few | NA
CASSRWTSAGNEQFF | TGTGCCAGCAGTCGATGGACTAGCGCAGGCAATGAGCAGTTCTTC | TRBJ2-1 | TRBV11-2 | medium-sized | TRBD2
CASSDRRLAAAGELFF | TGTGCCAGCAGCGACAGGAGACTAGCGGCCGCGGGGGAGCTGTTTTTT | TRBJ2-2 | TRBV9 | few | TRBD2
CASLGGRYEQYF | TGTGCCAGTCTAGGAGGAAGGTACGAGCAGTACTTC | TRBJ2-7 | TRBV2 | few | NA
CASSVLAGELYEQYF | TGTGCCAGCAGCGTACTAGCGGGAGAGCTATACGAGCAGTACTTC | TRBJ2-7 | TRBV9 | NA | TRBD2
CASGLARINEQFF | TGTGCCAGCGGACTAGCCCGGATCAATGAGCAGTTCTTC | TRBJ2-1 | TRBV2 | NA | TRBD2
CASSMGQTTDTQYF | TGTGCCAGTAGTATGGGACAGACGACAGATACGCAGTATTTT | TRBJ2-3 | TRBV19 | few | TRBD1
CASGGGRGNEQFF | TGTGCCAGCGGGGGCGGTCGGGGGAATGAGCAGTTCTTC | TRBJ2-1 | TRBV7-9 | many | NA
CASSPGQGARKLFF | TGTGCCAGCTCCCCCGGACAGGGGGCAAGAAAACTGTTTTTT | TRBJ1-4 | TRBV18 | many | TRBD1
CASSLAGDKVNEQFF | TGTGCCAGCAGCCTAGCGGGAGATAAAGTCAATGAGCAGTTCTTC | TRBJ2-1 | TRBV7-3 | many | TRBD2
CASSRGQGGYGYTF | TGTGCCAGCAGTCGGGGACAGGGTGGTTATGGCTACACCTTC | TRBJ1-2 | TRBV6-6 | many | TRBD1
CAWSVLRGPDTGELFF | TGTGCCTGGAGTGTACTTAGGGGGCCAGACACCGGGGAGCTGTTTTTT | TRBJ2-2 | TRBV30 | few | TRBD1
CASSPGTEAFF | TGTGCCAGCTCACCAGGCACTGAAGCTTTCTTT | TRBJ1-1 | TRBV18 | few | NA
CASSPRSFSYNEQFF | TGTGCCAGCAGCCCTCGGTCCTTCTCCTACAATGAGCAGTTCTTC | TRBJ2-1 | TRBV28 | NA | NA
CSAKTPVIRSSYEQYF | TGCAGTGCTAAAACCCCTGTAATCAGGAGCTCCTACGAGCAGTACTTC | TRBJ2-7 | TRBV20-1 | many | NA
CASSMGSEQFF | TGTGCCAGTAGTATGGGCAGTGAGCAGTTCTTC | TRBJ2-1 | TRBV19 | NA | NA
CSVEGPYPNTGELFF | TGCAGCGTTGAGGGGCCCTACCCCAACACCGGGGAGCTGTTTTTT | TRBJ2-2 | TRBV29-1 | NA | NA
CASLQAMNTEAFF | TGTGCCAGCTTACAGGCTATGAACACTGAAGCTTTCTTT | TRBJ1-1 | TRBV18 | NA | NA
CASSLFPELAGGYEQFF | TGTGCCAGCAGCTTATTCCCCGAACTAGCGGGGGGGTATGAGCAGTTCTTC | TRBJ2-1 | TRBV7-9 | NA | TRBD2
CASSRGDQNTEAFF | TGCGCCAGCAGCCGCGGGGATCAGAACACTGAAGCTTTCTTT | TRBJ1-1 | TRBV5-1 | many | NA
CASSLVSGGSTDTQYF | TGTGCCAGCAGCTTGGTTAGCGGAGGGAGCACAGATACGCAGTATTTT | TRBJ2-3 | TRBV7-8 | few | NA
CASSQDPRGYSPLHF | TGCGCCAGCAGCCAAGATCCTCGGGGCTATTCACCCCTCCACTTT | TRBJ1-6 | TRBV4-1 | NA | NA
CASSPRDYFDEQFF | TGTGCCAGCAGCCCCCGGGACTATTTCGATGAGCAGTTCTTC | TRBJ2-1 | TRBV7-8 | many | TRBD2
CASSPRNTGELFF | TGTGCCAGCAGTCCCCGGAACACCGGGGAGCTGTTTTTT | TRBJ2-2 | TRBV12-3/TRBV12-4 | many | NA
CASSQDPSKREYTDTQYF | TGCGCCAGCAGCCAAGATCCTTCAAAGCGGGAGTATACAGATACGCAGTATTTT | TRBJ2-3 | TRBV4-1 | few | TRBD2
CASGGSTTGELFF | TGTGCCAGCGGGGGCAGTACCACCGGGGAGCTGTTTTTT | TRBJ2-2 | TRBV6-6 | few | NA
CASSPSPAGPSYEQYF | TGTGCCAGCTCGCCCTCTCCTGCAGGACCCTCCTACGAGCAGTACTTC | TRBJ2-7 | TRBV18 | many | NA
CASRENDGNEQFF | TGTGCCAGCAGGGAGAACGACGGCAATGAGCAGTTCTTC | TRBJ2-1 | TRBV7-2 | many | NA
CASSLELSSGNTIYF | TGTGCCAGCAGCCTAGAACTGTCCTCTGGAAACACCATATATTTT | TRBJ1-3 | TRBV2 | NA | NA
CSARSASGKLDTQYF | TGCAGTGCTAGATCGGCTAGCGGGAAGTTAGATACGCAGTATTTT | TRBJ2-3 | TRBV20-1 | few | TRBD2
CASSLSVAEGQETQYF | TGTGCCAGCAGCTTGTCGGTAGCGGAGGGTCAAGAGACCCAGTACTTC | TRBJ2-5 | TRBV5-6 | few | NA